The 21 T cell receptor beta chains below all came from one sample that was sequenced in a study of blood T cell repertoires in COVID-19 (dated by TCRdb to 2018 to 2020). Libraries were constructed by the immunoSEQ multiplex PCR assay. TCRdb re-hosts the immuneACCESS table, in-frame sequences only. Its copies lack some clones; in the studies checked, an unresolved V gene accounts for under half of them, and the cause for the rest is not known. For this sample the table gives about 110,000 clones, of which approximately 88% were detected only once. Jointly, the top ten make up 0.65% to 0.9% of the sample. The sequenced sample consisted of peripheral blood. These receptors were obtained from a woman between 70 and 85 years old with acute or convalescent COVID-19.

This clone has only a few counts. The chain joins TRBV14 to TRBJ1-2; 7 nucleotides line up with TRBD1. The CDR3 loop spans 13 amino acids. Trimming at V came to 3 bases and at J to 4 bases, leaving 2 bases not matched to a gene. CDR1 is SGHDN, CDR2 FVKESK, per germline. The CDR3 sequence is CASSHTGVYGYTF. The DNA for the CDR3 is TGTGCCAGCAGCCATACAGGGGTCTATGGCTACACCTTC.

The genes are TRBV6-5 and TRBJ2-3, with 7 bases identical to TRBD1. Germline values: CDR1 MNHEY, CDR2 SVGAGI. The CDR3 loop spans 13 amino acids. With 7 bases clipped from V and 10 bases from J, the junction kept 11 bases outside the gene matches. The CDR3 DNA reads TGTGCCAGCACTCGAACAGGGGTAGGATCGCAGTATTTT. It specifies CASTRTGVGSQYF.

Of note for this clone: The same CDR3 can be traced to other DNA sequences in this sample. The rearrangement joins TRBV7-2 to TRBJ1-1; D is ambiguous. Germline assignment: CDR1 SGHTA and CDR2 FQGNSA. The CDR3 loop spans 13 amino acids. V was clipped by 1 base and J by 1 base, with 4 bases between them. This chain's CDR3 is CASSLDRNTEAFF. CDR3 sequence (DNA): TGTGCCAGCAGCTTAGACAGGAACACTGAAGCTTTCTTT.

The gene calls are TRBV5-1 and TRBJ2-1; 10 nucleotides line up with TRBD2. The CDR3 is 14 residues long. J was trimmed by 7 bases and V by 0 bases; bases with no gene match: 1. Per germline, CDR1 SGHRS and CDR2 YFSETQ. Written as DNA, the CDR3 is TGCGCCAGCAGCTTGGCACTAGCGGGAAATGAGCAGTTCTTC. It codes for CASSLALAGNEQFF.

This clone was found a few times. The genes are TRBV28 and TRBJ1-5; 9 bases align to TRBD1. The CDR3 has 15 amino acids. The J segment lost 2 bases and the V segment lost 4 bases, leaving 3 bases of the junction unmatched. Germline V gene sequence: CDR1 MDHEN, CDR2 SYDVKM. For the CDR3, the DNA is TGTGCCAGCAGTTACAGGGGGCGAGGCAATCAGCCCCAGCATTTT. Translated: CASSYRGRGNQPQHF.

The V and J genes are TRBV30 and TRBJ1-6; D is possibly TRBD1 (6 bases). CDR3 size: 14 residues. Germline assignment: CDR1 GTSNPN and CDR2 SVGIG (reference sequence). V was cut by 1 base and J by 7 bases, with 11 bases left in between. Here the CDR3 DNA reads TGTGCCTGGAGTGGGAGACAGGAGAATTCACCCCTCCACTTT. Its translation: CAWSGRQENSPLHF.

The chain is built from TRBV27 and TRBJ2-5; the D gene is possibly TRBD2 (5 bases). V was shortened by 3 bases and J by 1 base, with 9 bases between the two germline ends. Germline lookup yields CDR1 MNHEY and CDR2 SMNVEV (reference sequence). The CDR3 has 14 amino acids. CDR3 coding DNA: TGTGCCAGCAGTTTCTCGGGATTCCAAGAGACCCAGTACTTC. Translated: CASSFSGFQETQYF.

This clone was observed a few times. CDR3 nucleotide sequence: TGTGCCAGCAACCTCGGGACAACCTTCACAGATACGCAGTATTTT. Its protein is CASNLGTTFTDTQYF. The chain has TRBV6-5 and TRBJ2-3, with D perhaps matching TRBD1 (6 bases). V lost 7 bases, J lost 2 bases, and 16 bases lay in between. Per germline, CDR1 MNHEY and CDR2 SVGAGI. This CDR3 comprises 15 residues.

This clone appeared a few times. V is TRBV3-1 (or the pseudogene TRBV3-2) and J is TRBJ1-2; the D gene is possibly TRBD1 (6 bases). V was clipped by 6 bases and J by 8 bases, with 13 bases between them. Germline-derived CDR1 and CDR2 are LGHDT and YNNKEL (reference sequence). This CDR3 comprises 12 residues. CDR3 bases: TGTGCCAGCAGACCCACGGGGGGCGGCTACACCTTC. Its protein is CASRPTGGGYTF.

The chain links TRBV19 to TRBJ2-1, with D possibly being TRBD1 (6 bases). The ends were cut back, 8 bases at V and 4 bases at J, with 18 bases in the middle. The germline V gene has CDR1 LNHDA and CDR2 SQIVND (reference sequence). This CDR3 is built from 15 residues. The CDR3 protein is CASAMGAGAYNEQFF. The CDR3 DNA follows: TGTGCCAGTGCTATGGGGGCAGGGGCATACAATGAGCAGTTCTTC.

The V call is TRBV30, the J call TRBJ1-2; possible D gene TRBD1, 6 bases. Per germline, CDR1 GTSNPN and CDR2 SVGIG (reference sequence). V dropped 3 bases and J dropped 3 bases, with 8 bases sitting between them. The CDR3 runs to 12 residues. The DNA for the CDR3 is TGTGCCTGGAGCGGACAGTACTATGGCTACACCTTC. It translates to CAWSGQYYGYTF.

The chain uses TRBV20-1 and TRBJ1-2; possibly TRBD1 for D (6 bases). Trimming pared 5 bases from V and 4 bases from J, leaving 23 bases between. The CDR3 loop spans 16 amino acids. From germline, CDR1 is DFQATT and CDR2 SNEGSKA (reference sequence). CDR3 residues: CSAGEAGAGGGYGYTF. CDR3 coding DNA: TGCAGTGCTGGTGAGGCAGGGGCTGGTGGAGGCTATGGCTACACCTTC.

The count of this clone is one. This sequence joins TRBV13 and TRBJ2-1, with TRBD2 matching over 9 bases. Germline V gene lookup returns CDR1 PRHDT and CDR2 FYEKMQ (reference sequence). The CDR3 has 14 residues. V trimming: 3 bases; J trimming: 6 bases; junction bases outside the gene matches: 3. The CDR3 DNA reads TGTGCCAGCAGCTTGCGGGGGGGCAGCAATGAGCAGTTCTTC. This translates into CASSLRGGSNEQFF.

The gene calls are TRBV6-5 and TRBJ1-5, with D unresolved. V was clipped by 6 bases and J by 9 bases, with 15 bases between them. This CDR3 is built from 13 residues. The germline V gene has CDR1 MNHEY and CDR2 SVGAGI. CDR3 in DNA: TGTGCCAGCAGGCGCCTCCAATCAACGCCCCAGCATTTT. It translates to CASRRLQSTPQHF.

This clone has just one count. The chain combines TRBV2 with TRBJ1-4; 8 bases line up with TRBD1. Germline V gene sequence: CDR1 SNHLY, CDR2 FYNNEI. The CDR3 is 14 amino acids. J gave up 6 bases and V 6 bases, and 6 bases lay outside the gene matches. The CDR3 protein is CASRLQGGDEKLFF. CDR3 in DNA: TGTGCCAGCAGGCTACAGGGGGGAGATGAAAAACTGTTTTTT.

The rearrangement links TRBV19 to TRBJ2-1; the D gene is possibly TRBD2 (6 bases). V was cut by 4 bases and J by 6 bases, with 10 bases left in between. Germline values: CDR1 LNHDA, CDR2 SQIVND (reference sequence). The CDR3 is 13 amino acids. CDR3 residues: CASSTTRVNEQFF. Here the CDR3 DNA reads TGTGCCAGTAGTACGACTAGAGTCAATGAGCAGTTCTTC.

The rearrangement links TRBV10-1 to TRBJ2-7; 9 bases match TRBD1. Looked up from germline, CDR1 is WNHNN and CDR2 is SYGVQD (reference sequence). V was pared by 7 bases and J by 5 bases, with 9 bases of the junction left unmatched. The CDR3 contains 14 residues. The CDR3 here is CASIGTGTIHEQYF. As DNA, the CDR3 is TGCGCCAGCATCGGGACAGGGACGATCCACGAGCAGTACTTC.

CDR3 sequence: CASTPRGSSNTEAFF. The CDR3 region has the DNA TGTGCCAGCACACCCAGGGGGTCCTCAAACACTGAAGCTTTCTTT. The gene calls are TRBV21-1 and TRBJ1-1; the table calls TRBD1, which could not be checked here. TRBV21-1 has pseudogene status. The CDR3 totals 15 residues.

The chain employs TRBV5-1 and TRBJ2-3, with 9 nucleotides matching TRBD2. Germline CDR1 SGHRS, CDR2 YFSETQ. The V and J ends lost 3 bases and 2 bases, in that order; junction bases with no gene match: 7. The CDR3 spans 16 residues. CDR3 nucleotide sequence: TGCGCCAGCAGCTCGTCAGCGGGGGGTTTCACAGATACGCAGTATTTT. It yields the protein CASSSSAGGFTDTQYF.

This clone was recorded once. The chain recombines TRBV10-3 with TRBJ1-5, with D hard to call. The CDR3 extends over 16 amino acids. Germline CDR1 ENHRY, CDR2 SYGVKD. Trimming left V 0 bases short and J 0 bases short, with 9 bases between. Written as DNA, the CDR3 is TGTGCCATCAGTGAGTCGCCAGACAATAGCAATCAGCCCCAGCATTTT. As protein: CAISESPDNSNQPQHF.

The chain is built from TRBV2 and TRBJ2-5; TRBD2 matches at 7 bases. The CDR3 loop spans 17 amino acids. Per the germline V gene, CDR1 is SNHLY and CDR2 is FYNNEI. Germline trimming cut 2 bases from V and 0 bases from J; bases unmatched to any gene: 9. CDR3 DNA: TGTGCCAGCAGTGAACGCCTAGCGGATTGGTACCAAGAGACCCAGTACTTC. As protein: CASSERLADWYQETQYF.